This TCR beta chain was captured by sequencing in a study of response to subunit inactivated influenza vaccine. Overall study findings and caveats: Few additional T cells are recruited per seasonal influenza vaccination, authors suggested.

TCRdb processed the RT-PCR reads anew with MiXCR; each CDR3 protein has one entry. The sample lists about 800,000 distinct CDR3 sequences; 21% were seen once. This clonotype came up a few times. Its antigen is as yet unknown. The ends were cut back, 6 bases at V and 2 bases at J, with 14 bases in the middle. There are 14 residues in the CDR3. In germline, CDR1 is MDHEN, CDR2 SYDVKM. This sequence joins TRBV28 and TRBJ2-7; D remains unclear. This sample comprised PBMCs from blood, obtained 5 days after vaccination. The TCR originated in a man over 45 who received an inactivated influenza vaccine. The CDR3 coding sequence is TGTGCCAGCAGAGCTTTGAGGCCAGCCTACGAGCAGTACTTC. Amino acid sequence: CASRALRPAYEQYF. Using reference TRBV28 and TRBJ2-7 for the parts outside the CDR3, the full variable domain is DVKVTQSSRYLVKRTGEKVFLECVQDMDHENMFWYRQDPGLGLRLIYFSYDVKMKEKGDIPEGYSVSREKKERFSLILESASTNQTSMYLCASRALRPAYEQYFGPGTRLTVT.